The T cell receptor (beta chain) under discussion was sequenced for a study of monozygotic twins with inflammatory bowel disease. Study-wide results and limits: Between concordant and discordant twins, repertoire similarity failed to differ, a result that limited power may explain.

CDR1 and CDR2 from the germline V gene are DFQATT and SNEGSKA (reference sequence). This CDR3 has 12 amino acids. On this clonotype: Its target is unknown.

From around 4,000 ng of total RNA, each TCR library was prepared. Using the 5' RACE reads, TCRdb records one entry per CDR3 protein without DNA. The specimen's table records around 450,000 distinct CDR3 sequences. The chain recombines TRBV20-1 with TRBJ2-3; TCRdb selects TRBD2, and the lack of DNA leaves this call unchecked. The sequence was collected from a human donor with ulcerative colitis or Crohn's disease, or a healthy co-twin of an affected twin (not recorded which). Sequencing was carried out using blood. The chain's CDR3 is CSASRDSDTQYF.